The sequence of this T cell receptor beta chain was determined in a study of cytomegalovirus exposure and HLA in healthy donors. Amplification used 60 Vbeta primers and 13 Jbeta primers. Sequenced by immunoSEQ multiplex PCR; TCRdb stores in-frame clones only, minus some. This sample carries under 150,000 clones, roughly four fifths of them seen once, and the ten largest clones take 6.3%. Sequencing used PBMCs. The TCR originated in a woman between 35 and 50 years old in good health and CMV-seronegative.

CDR3 nucleotide sequence: TGTGCCAGTAGGCTAGCGGGAGTTCGCGGGGAGCTGTTTTTT. It specifies CASRLAGVRGELFF. This chain joins TRBV19 and TRBJ2-2, with 10 bases fitting TRBD2. Germline trimming cut 6 bases from V and 7 bases from J; bases unmatched to any gene: 5. Germline V gene lookup returns CDR1 LNHDA and CDR2 SQIVND (reference sequence). This CDR3 contains 14 residues.